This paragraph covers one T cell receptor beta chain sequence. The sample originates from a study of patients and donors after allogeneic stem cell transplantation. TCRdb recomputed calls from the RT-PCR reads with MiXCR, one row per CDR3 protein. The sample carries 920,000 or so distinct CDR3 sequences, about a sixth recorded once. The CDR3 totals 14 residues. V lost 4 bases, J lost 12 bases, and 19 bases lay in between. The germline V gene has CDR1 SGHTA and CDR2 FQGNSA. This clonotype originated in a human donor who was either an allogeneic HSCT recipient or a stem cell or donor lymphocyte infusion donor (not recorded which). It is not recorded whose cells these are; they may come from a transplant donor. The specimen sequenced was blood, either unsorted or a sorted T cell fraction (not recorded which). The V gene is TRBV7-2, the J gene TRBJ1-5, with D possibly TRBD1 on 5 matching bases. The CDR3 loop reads CASSSGGGLENQHF. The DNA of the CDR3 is TGTGCCAGCAGCTCTGGGGGAGGTTTGGAGAACCAGCATTTT. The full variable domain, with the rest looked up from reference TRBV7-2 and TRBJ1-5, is GAGVSQSPSNKVTEKGKDVELRCDPISGHTALYWYRQSLGQGLEFLIYFQGNSAPDKSGLPSDRFSAERTGGSVSTLTIQRTQQEDSAVYLCASSSGGGLENQHFGDGTRLSIL.